The sequence of this TCR beta chain was determined in a study of cytomegalovirus exposure and HLA in healthy donors (dated by TCRdb to 2016 to 2017). Turning to the overall study: An earlier analysis of 550 to 700 of the donors reported approximately 300 Gb of sequence data and some 120 million unique TCR beta sequences from 150 million to 200 million T cells. An early release that covered some 640 HLA-typed donors contained about 290 gigabases of sequencing data and tens of millions of unique TCR sequences. Of the roughly 400 genotyped donors, 81% were placed in the genetic ancestry cluster associated with self-reported Caucasian donors. The study aimed to test whether cataloging public T cell receptors could reveal signatures of past pathogen exposure. Using immunosequencing, the study profiled T cell repertoires from 666 subjects and related those repertoires to cytomegalovirus serostatus. A separate validation cohort of over a hundred different subjects was used in addition to the roughly 670-subject first cohort. The study combined high-throughput TCR immunosequencing, statistical association of individual TCRs with disease status, and machine learning to predict cytomegalovirus infection status. In a later analysis, previously published TCR beta repertoires from 666 donors were re-analyzed and high-resolution HLA genotyping was added so that TCR occurrence patterns could be studied. Rather than drawing on any new phenotypic data, the later analysis identified candidate immune exposures from TCR beta sequences and the way those sequences occurred across donors. An earlier analysis of about 620 of the donors applied high-throughput TCR beta sequencing to assess whether each TCR beta V gene segment acted as functional or pseudogenic. Alongside the repertoire data, information on donor age, sex, ethnicity and CMV serostatus was compiled. Genome-wide SNP genotypes for about three fifths of the roughly 700 donors were used in a later genetic analysis, which treated that subset as a discovery cohort. Every repertoire in the discovery cohort had been generated on one and the same sequencing platform. HLA typing included class I and class II loci at four-digit resolution. Typing coverage differed by locus: A, B, C, DRB1 and DQB1 were typed in about 620-640 donors, DQA1 in 500 to 550, DPA1 in 600 to 610, and DPB1 in 450 to 490. Roughly 5 DR-DQ haplotypes were handled as single units for association and clustering because linkage in the cohort was strong. Across some 400 genotyped donors of the cohort, an average of roughly 250,000 unique TCR beta nucleotide sequences per donor were sequenced, and approximately 19% of those sequences were non-productive.

Study-wide findings and limitations: A few of the identified cytomegalovirus-associated TCR beta chains were confirmed in vitro to be specific for cytomegalovirus antigens. In a later analysis, TCR association rates were found to vary across HLA loci, with the most associated TCRs seen for DRB1 alleles and the fewest for HLA-C alleles. Immune exposure information for the cohort was limited to CMV serostatus. The 87-base-pair reads could not distinguish some IMGT-functional V segments, including TRBV6-2 and TRBV6-3, so those segments were excluded. A later analysis reported that several top co-occurrence clusters appeared linked to parvovirus B19, influenza, CMV and Epstein-Barr virus. A later genetic analysis associated a missense DCLRE1C variant with V-gene and J-gene trimming of TCR beta chains, and an independent cohort replicated the association. Because counts were too low, seventeen rarely observed V segments, including chromosome 9 orphons, were excluded from the earlier analysis of several hundred of the donors. HLA typing was unavailable for some donors at each locus, so association tests used only the typed subset. The classifier was reported to diagnose cytomegalovirus status with high specificity and sensitivity in both the original cohort and the validation cohort. A later analysis found that HLA-associated TCR beta chains were more clonally expanded and had lower generation probabilities than equally common non-associated chains. The authors suggested that the approach could potentially be generalized to other disease states and immunological phenotypes. When HLA alleles, especially DR and DQ, strongly co-occurred, TCR associations were difficult to assign to individual alleles. The study listed 170 or so TCR beta chains as associated with cytomegalovirus. Most TCR sequences were seen in very few donors, while some public TCRs were found in many individuals. According to a later analysis, most CMV-associated TCR beta chains appeared to be HLA-restricted, and the HLA associations seemed to be driven largely by CMV exposure. In an earlier analysis of 587 of the donors, most TCR beta V segments were observed in productive rearrangements about 87% or about 30% of the time, broadly matching IMGT annotations. In this cohort, only TCR beta chains were sequenced, and detectable features were limited by the absence of alpha or paired-chain data. Correlated functional status among segregating V segments might reflect linkage disequilibrium, but an unknown experimental factor could not be ruled out. A further reported finding was that TCR beta sequences accurately predicted the HLA-A and HLA-B alleles for most subjects in the first cohort. In a later genetic analysis, fewer N-insertions in productive TCRs were reported among donors in an Asian-associated ancestry cluster than the roughly 700-donor mean. The sequencing pipeline was judged likely to have produced a cluster of highly shared sequence variants as a technical artifact. Roughly uniform sequencing depth across donors was assumed in presence/absence analyses, although this assumption may not hold. At a false discovery rate of 0.05, a later analysis linked about 16,000 TCR beta sequences to specific HLA alleles.

Preparation of the library involved the immunoSEQ multiplex PCR assay. For the multiplex PCR, a mixture combining 60 forward primers for TCR Vbeta segments and 13 reverse primers for TCR Jbeta segments was used. The CDR3 region of rearranged TCR beta genes was amplified from genomic DNA with a multiplex PCR assay. The amplified TCR beta libraries were sequenced on the Illumina HiSeq System as 87-base-pair reads. In the authors' own workflow: A later analysis tallied 75 million to 85 million unique TCR beta chains across the 666 repertoires, and about 10 million of those chains were shared by two or more donors. A nearest-neighbor algorithm error-corrected the raw reads and collapsed the reads into unique sequences, merging closely related sequences to remove PCR and sequencing errors. Alignment of CDR3 sequences to IMGT reference sequences was used to assign V, D and J gene segments. For a sequence to be retained, a match of at least six nucleotides was required to both a V gene segment and a J gene segment. Rearrangements were classified as productive when the CDR3 lacked stop codons and remained in frame with V and J, and all other rearrangements were classified as non-productive. CDR3 was defined according to IMGT convention as the region running from the second conserved V-encoded cysteine to the conserved J-encoded phenylalanine. The earlier analysis of roughly 590 of the donors excluded any sequence lacking an unambiguous match to a single V gene segment. In an earlier analysis of a few hundred of the donors, a V segment was called functional when productive rearrangements were above 56.7%, and segregating when the standard deviation between donors exceeded 5%. A statistical classification framework was developed to diagnose cytomegalovirus status using the catalog of TCR beta chain sequences. A later analysis assigned V and J genes by comparing TCR nucleotide sequences with IMGT/GENE-DB human TR gene sequences. The TCRdist pipeline was used in a later analysis to assign CDR3 sequences and most-parsimonious VDJ recombination scenarios. In a later analysis, each TCR beta chain was defined by its CDR3 amino acid sequence together with its V-gene family, and reads lacking a unique V-gene family were excluded. To address suspected cross-contamination and a sequencing artifact, a later analysis removed some 620 highly shared, low-generation-probability nucleotide sequences. For each public chain, a later analysis derived a clonal expansion index from normalized ranks of inferred template counts within each repertoire. A later analysis computed generation probabilities with a VDJ recombination model fitted to out-of-frame rearrangements, and checked the results against IGoR. In a later analysis, TCR-TCR, TCR-HLA and TCR-CMV co-occurrence was scored with hypergeometric tests, and a repertoire-size bias correction was applied to TCR pairs. In a later analysis, false discovery rates were estimated by permuting HLA or CMV assignments 20 times. In a later analysis, co-occurring TCRs were grouped using DBSCAN, and TCRdist sequence similarity was added for clustering within HLA-allele-positive subsets. Co-occurrence clustering excluded repertoires with fewer than 30,000 or more than 120,000 public chains, plus five with anomalous nucleotide sharing. TCRdb took over this immuneACCESS table, retaining in-frame rearrangements with V and J assigned. Such tables are incomplete; in checked studies, under half of the missing clones stem from an unresolved V gene, and the remainder is unexplained. Clonal size and the V and J genes are those of that table, whereas D and trimming came from the DNA. Here the sample has approximately 150,000 clones; around 76% occur a single time. Of the sample, around 1.5% is held by the ten largest clones.

At the junction V is shortened by 5 bases and J by 8 bases; bases outside the gene matches: 5. CDR1 and CDR2 are read off the germline V gene as LGHNT and FRNRAP. The CDR3 covers 15 residues, taking in both the cysteine and the phenylalanine. Only the CDR3 part of the read is kept: 45 bases, read in frame from the first base. In total, approximately 700 healthy bone marrow donors made up the cohort. Cohort members were all nominally healthy when sampled, although unrecorded immune exposures were likely present. The donor tested CMV seronegative, placing the donor among the 350 to 400 seronegative members of the cohort. A peripheral blood sample was collected from each donor, and TCR beta sequencing was performed on peripheral blood mononuclear cells. The Qiagen DNeasy Blood Extraction Kit was used to extract genomic DNA from the blood cell samples. Points on this clone: Its antigen specificity is not known. No much larger clone is present one base from it, and per-base qualities are unavailable.

Sample: PBMCs. The chain is encoded by TRBV12-5 joined to TRBJ2-1, and 14 junction bases match TRBD2. The TCR comes from a man between 60 and 75 years old in good health and CMV-seronegative. This receptor carries the CDR3 CASGMTSGGAYEQFF. The bases are TGTGCTAGTGGTATGACTAGCGGGGGGGCATATGAGCAGTTCTTC.